This TCR beta chain was identified in a study of blood T cell repertoires in COVID-19. Study overall: Samples representing acute and convalescent COVID-19 were sourced from the United States, Italy and Spain.

CDR1 is SGHTA and CDR2 is FQGNSA in the germline V gene. There are 14 residues in the CDR3. J was trimmed by 3 bases and V by 6 bases; bases with no gene match: 5. Under the authors' procedure: Counts of nucleated cells, estimated from reference gene primer amplification, were obtained. Sequencing used immunoSEQ multiplex PCR; TCRdb keeps in-frame clones, though not all of them. For V, J and clone size, that table is used; D and trimming come from the DNA. The sample lists some 350,000 clones; 85% to 90% were seen once. This TCR came from a woman in her sixties or seventies with COVID-19, enrolled during active disease. The specimen was peripheral blood. The V call is TRBV7-2, the J call TRBJ1-5; TRBD1 matches 7 bases. CDR3: CASSWDRDNQPQHF. The CDR3 DNA follows: TGTGCCAGCAGTTGGGACAGAGACAATCAGCCCCAGCATTTT. The variable domain in full, with the rest retrieved from reference TRBV7-2 and TRBJ1-5, is GAGVSQSPSNKVTEKGKDVELRCDPISGHTALYWYRQSLGQGLEFLIYFQGNSAPDKSGLPSDRFSAERTGGSVSTLTIQRTQQEDSAVYLCASSWDRDNQPQHFGDGTRLSIL.